This T cell receptor (beta chain) was documented in a study of T cells in Graves' hyperthyroidism and ophthalmopathy. Overall study results and limits: Ophthalmopathy was told apart from stable hyperthyroidism by a 13 V-J model. The model's output predicted ophthalmopathy at a median of 6.5 months prior to onset.

Researchers amplified the TCR beta CDR3 regions from RNA transcripts. The TCR CDR3 first-round RT-PCR relied on the HTBI primer set. One entry per CDR3 protein results from TCRdb running MiXCR on the multiplex PCR reads. The repertoire holds fewer than 700,000 distinct CDR3 sequences, with 15% to 20% as singletons. The CDR3 loop spans 19 amino acids. V gave up 4 bases and J gave up 7 bases, with 26 bases separating them. Germline V gene lookup returns CDR1 MNHEY and CDR2 SMNVEV (reference sequence). No ophthalmopathy progression within 18 months constituted stable Graves' hyperthyroidism. The PBMCs studied were ones that came from 9 to 10 ml fresh peripheral blood. A few counts support this clonotype. The antigen remains undetermined.

The sequence was collected from a woman aged 30 to 39 with Graves' hyperthyroidism. This chain joins TRBV27 and TRBJ1-6; perhaps TRBD1 as D (5 bases). The sequencing sample was made of blood. DNA for the CDR3: TGTGCCAGCAGTTCTCTCGGACTCCGGGACTCCATTATCAATTCACCCCTCCACTTT. Residues: CASSSLGLRDSIINSPLHF.